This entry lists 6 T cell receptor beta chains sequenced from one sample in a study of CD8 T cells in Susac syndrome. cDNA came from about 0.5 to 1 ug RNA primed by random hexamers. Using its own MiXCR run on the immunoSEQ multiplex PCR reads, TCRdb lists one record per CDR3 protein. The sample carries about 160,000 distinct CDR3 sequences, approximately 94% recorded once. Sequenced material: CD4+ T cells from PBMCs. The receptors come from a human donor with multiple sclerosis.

The chain's CDR3 is CSARDPLAGNYEQYF. CDR3 nucleotides: TGCAGTGCTAGAGATCCCCTAGCGGGGAACTACGAGCAGTACTTC. The chain couples TRBV20-1 to TRBJ2-7; 9 bases map to TRBD2. Germline V gene lookup returns CDR1 DFQATT and CDR2 SNEGSKA (reference sequence). V was clipped by 0 bases and J by 3 bases; unmatched bases: 6. The CDR3 runs 15 residues.

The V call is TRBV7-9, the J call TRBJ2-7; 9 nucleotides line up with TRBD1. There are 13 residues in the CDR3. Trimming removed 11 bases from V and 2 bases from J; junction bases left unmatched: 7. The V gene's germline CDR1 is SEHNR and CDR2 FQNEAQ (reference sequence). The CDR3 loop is CAVGGDRAYEQYF. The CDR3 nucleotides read TGTGCCGTTGGAGGGGACAGGGCCTACGAGCAGTACTTC.

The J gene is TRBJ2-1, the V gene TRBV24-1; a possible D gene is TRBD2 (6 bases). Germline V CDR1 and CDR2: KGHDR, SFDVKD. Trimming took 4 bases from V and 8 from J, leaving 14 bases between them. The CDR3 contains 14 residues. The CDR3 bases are TGTGCCACCAGTGACCCCGGGGGAAATCATGAGCAGTTCTTC. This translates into CATSDPGGNHEQFF.

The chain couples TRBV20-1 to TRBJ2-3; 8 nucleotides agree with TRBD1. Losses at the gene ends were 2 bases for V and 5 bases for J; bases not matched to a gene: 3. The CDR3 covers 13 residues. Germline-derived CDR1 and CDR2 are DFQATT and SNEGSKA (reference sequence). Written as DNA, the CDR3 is TGCAGTGCTAGACAGGGGGCGGGAGATACGCAGTATTTT. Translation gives CSARQGAGDTQYF.

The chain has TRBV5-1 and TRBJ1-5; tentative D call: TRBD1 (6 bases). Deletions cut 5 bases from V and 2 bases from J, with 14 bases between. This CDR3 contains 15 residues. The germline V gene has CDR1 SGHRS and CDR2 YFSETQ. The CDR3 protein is CASRLGSGGNQPQHF. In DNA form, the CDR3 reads TGCGCCAGCAGACTCGGGTCAGGGGGCAATCAGCCCCAGCATTTT.

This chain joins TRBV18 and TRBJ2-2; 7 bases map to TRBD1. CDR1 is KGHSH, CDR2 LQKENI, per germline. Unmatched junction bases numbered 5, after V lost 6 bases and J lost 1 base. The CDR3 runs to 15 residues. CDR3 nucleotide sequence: TGTGCCAGCTCCTATTGGACAGGGAACACCGGGGAGCTGTTTTTT. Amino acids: CASSYWTGNTGELFF.